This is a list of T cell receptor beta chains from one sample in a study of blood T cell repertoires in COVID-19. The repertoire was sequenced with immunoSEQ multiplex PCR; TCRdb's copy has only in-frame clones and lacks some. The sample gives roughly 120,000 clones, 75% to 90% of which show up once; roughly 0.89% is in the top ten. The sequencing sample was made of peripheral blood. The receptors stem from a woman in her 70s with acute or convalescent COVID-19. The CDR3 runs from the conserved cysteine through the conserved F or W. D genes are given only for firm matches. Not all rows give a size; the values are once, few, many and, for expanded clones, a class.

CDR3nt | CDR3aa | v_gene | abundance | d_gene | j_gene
TGTGCCAGCAGCGTAACCGGGACAGGGGGGGACACTGAAGCTTTCTTT | CASSVTGTGGDTEAFF | TRBV9 | - | TRBD1 | TRBJ1-1
TGTGCCAGCAGCTCCTCGGACAGGCCTACCGGGGAGCTGTTTTTT | CASSSSDRPTGELFF | TRBV3-1/TRBV3-2 | - | TRBD1 | TRBJ2-2
TGTGCCAGCAGCTTTGCTGACTACACAGATACGCAGTATTTT | CASSFADYTDTQYF | TRBV5-4 | - | - | TRBJ2-3
TGTGCCAGCAGCTTAGGAGGTACGCAGTATTTT | CASSLGGTQYF | TRBV11-3 | once | - | TRBJ2-3
TGTGCCAGCAGTGAATCTAGGCCCACGTCGAGAAGAATTGAAGCTTTCTTT | CASSESRPTSRRIEAFF | TRBV25-1 | - | - | TRBJ1-1
TGTGCCAGCAGGGAAGACGGCGAGGGCAGTTCACCCCTCCACTTT | CASREDGEGSSPLHF | TRBV6-1 | - | - | TRBJ1-6
TGCGCCAGCAGCTTGGGGACAGGGGGCGCAAGGAACACTGAAGCTTTCTTT | CASSLGTGGARNTEAFF | TRBV5-1 | - | TRBD1 | TRBJ1-1
TGTGCCAGCAGCTTAGCGGGGACAACCTACGAGCAGTACTTC | CASSLAGTTYEQYF | TRBV7-2 | - | - | TRBJ2-7
TGCGCCAGCAGCTCGGGACAGTCCTACGAGCAGTACTTC | CASSSGQSYEQYF | TRBV5-1 | - | TRBD1 | TRBJ2-7
TGTGCCAGTAGTATCCCAGGGGCCCACAATGAGCAGTTCTTC | CASSIPGAHNEQFF | TRBV19 | - | - | TRBJ2-1
TGTGCCAGCAGCTTGGTTTCCTTATCACAGGACAGACTTGAGCAGTTCTTC | CASSLVSLSQDRLEQFF | TRBV5-4 | - | - | TRBJ2-1
TGCGCCAGCAGCTTCACTTTTCCCCACGAGCAGTACTTC | CASSFTFPHEQYF | TRBV5-1 | - | - | TRBJ2-7
TGTGCCAGCAGCGTAAGGACTAGCGGGAACTTGTATGAGCAGTTCTTC | CASSVRTSGNLYEQFF | TRBV9 | - | TRBD2 | TRBJ2-1
TGTGCCAGCAGGCAAACGGGGGGGGGCACAGATACGCAGTATTTT | CASRQTGGGTDTQYF | TRBV6-6 | - | TRBD2 | TRBJ2-3
TGTGCCAGCAGTTTAGGGCCACCATGGGGCACAGATACGCAGTATTTT | CASSLGPPWGTDTQYF | TRBV27 | - | - | TRBJ2-3
TGTGCCAGCAGTCTTAGCGGGGGAACCACCTACGAGCAGTACTTC | CASSLSGGTTYEQYF | TRBV6-5 | - | TRBD2 | TRBJ2-7
TGCGCCAGCAGCTTGGTTAGCGGGGGGGCCTCAGATACGCAGTATTTT | CASSLVSGGASDTQYF | TRBV5-1 | - | TRBD2 | TRBJ2-3
TGCGCCAGCAGCTTGGAAGCCGTTTCGAACACCGGGGAGCTGTTTTTT | CASSLEAVSNTGELFF | TRBV5-1 | once | - | TRBJ2-2
TGTGCCAGCAGTCCCCAAGCAGGGATGAACACTGAAGCTTTCTTT | CASSPQAGMNTEAFF | TRBV27 | few | - | TRBJ1-1
TGTGCCAGCTGGGGACAGGGGGCCCAGCTGCAGTACTTC | CASWGQGAQLQYF | TRBV5-4 | - | TRBD1 | TRBJ2-7
TGTGCCAGCAGGGGGGGGAACACTGAAGCTTTCTTT | CASRGGNTEAFF | TRBV12-3/TRBV12-4 | - | - | TRBJ1-1
TGTGCCAGCAGCTTTGGGGCGCAGGGGGGGCAGTATTTT | CASSFGAQGGQYF | TRBV5-5 | - | - | TRBJ2-3
TGCAGCGCTGCAAGCCTAGCGGGGGGTGAGACCCAGTACTTC | CSAASLAGGETQYF | TRBV29-1 | - | TRBD2 | TRBJ2-5
TGTGCCAGCAGCCCATATCCTCCGGGGTATGGCTACACCTTC | CASSPYPPGYGYTF | TRBV3-1/TRBV3-2 | - | - | TRBJ1-2
TGTGCTAGTGGTTTGGAGGGGGCGATCACTGAAGCTTTCTTT | CASGLEGAITEAFF | TRBV12-5 | once | TRBD1 | TRBJ1-1
TGTGCCTGGGCCCCCCCGTGGACAGGGAACTATGGCTACACCTTC | CAWAPPWTGNYGYTF | TRBV30 | - | TRBD1 | TRBJ1-2
TGCGCCAGCAGCTTCGAGGGCGTTGGAACTGAAGCTTTCTTT | CASSFEGVGTEAFF | TRBV5-1 | - | - | TRBJ1-1
TGTGCCAGCAGCCGAGGGACAGGGGGCAGTTCACCCCTCCACTTT | CASSRGTGGSSPLHF | TRBV4-2 | - | TRBD1 | TRBJ1-6
TGCAGCGTTTTATCTCTAGGGACAGGGGTGCCAGATACGCAGTATTTT | CSVLSLGTGVPDTQYF | TRBV29-1 | - | TRBD1 | TRBJ2-3